One and the same sample provided the 32 T cell receptor beta chains below, sequenced in a study of cytomegalovirus exposure and HLA in healthy donors. Primers for the PCR totalled 60 Vbeta and 13 Jbeta. Libraries were prepared by immunoSEQ multiplex PCR; TCRdb keeps only in-frame clonotypes and omits some of them. The profile shows around 190,000 clones, around 77% of them singletons. Sequencing input: PBMCs. These TCRs come from a man aged 55-75 years in good health and CMV-seronegative.

This clone was seen just once. The chain carries TRBV19 and TRBJ2-2; 11 positions agree with TRBD2. Germline CDR1 reads LNHDA; CDR2 reads SQIVND (reference sequence). The CDR3 length is 16 residues. The V segment lost 6 bases and the J segment 7 bases; nucleotides outside the gene matches: 10. CDR3 region: CASRTLLAGENGELFF. DNA for the CDR3: TGTGCCAGTAGGACACTACTAGCGGGAGAAAACGGGGAGCTGTTTTTT.

This clone was counted only a few times. The rearrangement uses TRBV5-6 and TRBJ2-7; 10 bases fit TRBD1. The CDR3 is 14 amino acids. Germline loops: CDR1 SGHDT, CDR2 YYEEEE. V was pared by 7 bases and J by 3 bases, with 7 bases of the junction left unmatched. The CDR3 DNA follows: TGTGCCAGCGCCACGACAGGGGGCGGCTACGAGCAGTACTTC. Residues: CASATTGGGYEQYF.

This rearrangement joins TRBV27 to TRBJ2-2; D ambiguous. V was pared by 5 bases and J by 5 bases, with 12 bases between. The germline V gene has CDR1 MNHEY and CDR2 SMNVEV (reference sequence). CDR3 length equals 14 residues. The CDR3: CASSRVPGTGELFF. Here the CDR3 DNA reads TGTGCCAGCAGTCGAGTCCCCGGGACCGGGGAGCTGTTTTTT.

The chain has TRBV19 and TRBJ1-6; TRBD1 is a possible D gene (6 bases). Trimming removed 4 bases from V and 9 bases from J, with 13 bases in between. Germline CDR1 reads LNHDA; CDR2 reads SQIVND (reference sequence). There are 14 residues in the CDR3. CDR3 in DNA: TGTGCCAGTAGTACTCGAGGGGGTCCTTCACCCCTCCACTTT. Its translation is CASSTRGGPSPLHF. Full variable domain (missing parts from reference TRBV19 and TRBJ1-6): DGGITQSPKYLFRKEGQNVTLSCEQNLNHDAMYWYRQDPGQGLRLIYYSQIVNDFQKGDIAEGYSVSREKKESFPLTVTSAQKNPTAFYLCASSTRGGPSPLHFGNGTRLTVT.

This sequence joins TRBV5-8 and TRBJ2-7; D perhaps matches TRBD1 (5 bases). The CDR3 consists of 15 residues. Trimming shortened V by 0 bases and J by 4 bases, and 14 bases separated the two germline ends. The germline V gene has CDR1 SGHTS and CDR2 YDEGEE. DNA of the CDR3: TGTGCCAGCAGCTTGGTGGGGCGCCCTGGGTACGAGCAGTACTTC. It specifies CASSLVGRPGYEQYF.

The gene calls are TRBV2 and TRBJ1-1; no firm D call. CDR3 length: 14 residues. Trimming took 0 bases from V and 1 from J, leaving 6 bases between them. Germline assignment: CDR1 SNHLY and CDR2 FYNNEI. The CDR3 sequence is CASSEARGNTEAFF. The CDR3 DNA reads TGTGCCAGCAGTGAAGCGCGGGGGAACACTGAAGCTTTCTTT. The full variable domain, completed using reference TRBV2 and TRBJ1-1, is EPEVTQTPSHQVTQMGQEVILRCVPISNHLYFYWYRQILGQKVEFLVSFYNNEISEKSEIFDDQFSVERPDGSNFTLKIRSTKLEDSAMYFCASSEARGNTEAFFGQGTRLTVV.

This chain connects TRBV29-1 to TRBJ2-3; 9 nucleotides match TRBD1. The CDR3 spans 14 residues. Looked up from germline, CDR1 is SQVTM and CDR2 is ANQGSEA. The ends lost 3 bases at V and 4 bases at J; junction bases unmatched: 5. The CDR3 region has the DNA TGCAGCGTTGAGACGACAGGGGGTGCAGATACGCAGTATTTT. This translates into CSVETTGGADTQYF.

This clone came up once. Here the CDR3 DNA reads TGTGCCAGCAGCCCGCGGGCTGGGCCCGGGCAGCCCCAGCATTTT. Residues: CASSPRAGPGQPQHF. J is TRBJ1-5 and V is TRBV7-3; no clear D gene. V was cut by 5 bases and J by 7 bases, with 18 bases left in between. The CDR3 is 15 amino acids. Germline CDR1 reads SGHTA; CDR2 reads FQGTGA.

This clone was recorded a few times. Germline is not matched at one junction end, which may reflect a read error. The chain carries TRBV7-9 and TRBJ1-1, with 7 bases identical to TRBD1. CDR3 length: 12 amino acids. Germline V gene data show CDR1 as SEHNR and CDR2 as FQNEAQ (reference sequence). Here the CDR3 DNA reads TGTTCCAGCCGTCAACCGGGACAGTTGGCTTTCTTT. This gives the protein CSSRQPGQLAFF.

The J gene is TRBJ2-1, the V gene TRBV7-8, with 9 positions matching TRBD2. Germline V CDR1 and CDR2: SGHVS, FQNEAQ. The J segment lost 9 bases and the V segment lost 0 bases, leaving 9 bases of the junction unmatched. This CDR3 comprises 16 residues. CDR3 bases: TGTGCCAGCAGCTTAGCAGCGAGCGCGGGAGGGAGTGAGCAGTTCTTC. Translating it yields CASSLAASAGGSEQFF. Together with reference TRBV7-8 and TRBJ2-1, the CDR3 gives the full variable domain: GAGVSQSPRYKVAKRGQDVALRCDPISGHVSLFWYQQALGQGPEFLTYFQNEAQLDKSGLPSDRFFAERPEGSVSTLKIQRTQQEDSAVYLCASSLAASAGGSEQFFGPGTRLTVL.

The CDR3 loop is CASSEGTGVHEQYF. The CDR3 DNA sequence: TGCGCCAGCAGTGAGGGGACAGGGGTACACGAGCAGTACTTC. V gene TRBV10-1 combines with J gene TRBJ2-5, with TRBD1 identical over 10 bases. Matching the DNA end better, TRBJ2-7 makes the J call doubtful. The CDR3 sequence is 14 residues long. Germline-derived CDR1 and CDR2 are WNHNN and SYGVQD (reference sequence).

Worth noting for this clone: Other DNA sequences of this sample code for an identical CDR3. The V call is TRBV5-1, the J call TRBJ2-2, with 10 bases identical to TRBD1. Germline CDR1 reads SGHRS; CDR2 reads YFSETQ. J lost 7 bases, V lost 0 bases, and 3 bases had no gene match. The CDR3 runs 15 residues. The CDR3 nucleotides are TGCGCCAGCAGCTTGGGACAGGGGGCAATCGGGGAGCTGTTTTTT. This encodes CASSLGQGAIGELFF.

This chain links TRBV5-1 with TRBJ2-7, with D tentatively TRBD1 (6 bases). The CDR3 covers 15 residues. Germline CDR1 is SGHRS and CDR2 is YFSETQ. The ends were cut back, 4 bases at V and 3 bases at J, with 17 bases in the middle. The CDR3 sequence: CASSPYQGSLYEQYF. In nucleotides, the CDR3 is TGCGCCAGCAGCCCGTACCAGGGGAGTCTCTACGAGCAGTACTTC.

This clone showed up just once. Here the CDR3 reads CASRSGTGQYGYTF. The CDR3 nucleotides read TGTGCCAGCAGGTCCGGGACAGGTCAATATGGCTACACCTTC. V usage is TRBV28 and J usage is TRBJ1-2; 8 bases line up with TRBD1. This CDR3 region has 14 residues. V was clipped by 6 bases and J by 5 bases; unmatched bases: 8. CDR1 is MDHEN and CDR2 is SYDVKM in the germline V gene.

V and J are TRBV5-6 and TRBJ2-1; D may be TRBD2 (5 bases). V was shortened by 3 bases and J by 0 bases, with 19 bases between the two germline ends. The CDR3 has 18 amino acids. Germline V gene sequence: CDR1 SGHDT, CDR2 YYEEEE. CDR3 region: CASSWTSGGPNSYNEQFF. The CDR3 region has the DNA TGTGCCAGCAGCTGGACGAGTGGCGGGCCCAACTCCTACAATGAGCAGTTCTTC.

V and J are TRBV19 and TRBJ1-5; the D is unclear. The CDR3 contains 16 residues. Germline V gene sequence: CDR1 LNHDA, CDR2 SQIVND (reference sequence). V shed 4 bases and J shed 0 bases, with 13 bases lying between them. CDR3 DNA: TGTGCCAGTAGTACTTCTCAGGACTATAGCAATCAGCCCCAGCATTTT. It codes for CASSTSQDYSNQPQHF.

CDR3 sequence: CASSLAPGQLTDTQYF. For the CDR3, the DNA is TGCGCCAGCAGCTTGGCCCCGGGACAGCTCACAGATACGCAGTATTTT. The V gene is TRBV5-1, the J gene TRBJ2-3, with TRBD1 matching over 7 bases. The CDR3 covers 16 residues. J lost 2 bases, V lost 0 bases, and 6 bases had no gene match. Germline V gene lookup returns CDR1 SGHRS and CDR2 YFSETQ.

This sequence joins TRBV2 and TRBJ2-2; 9 nucleotides line up with TRBD1. Germline lookup yields CDR1 SNHLY and CDR2 FYNNEI. The ends lost 7 bases at V and 6 bases at J; junction bases unmatched: 6. This CDR3 is 14 amino acids long. The chain's CDR3 is CASIGGQGAGELFF. Written as DNA, the CDR3 is TGTGCCAGCATAGGGGGACAGGGTGCCGGGGAGCTGTTTTTT. The variable domain in full, completed from reference TRBV2 and TRBJ2-2, reads EPEVTQTPSHQVTQMGQEVILRCVPISNHLYFYWYRQILGQKVEFLVSFYNNEISEKSEIFDDQFSVERPDGSNFTLKIRSTKLEDSAMYFCASIGGQGAGELFFGEGSRLTVL.

This sequence joins TRBV12-1 and TRBJ2-5; the table assigns TRBD2, which was not confirmed against the DNA. TRBV12-1 is assigned pseudogene status. The CDR3 is 13 amino acids. This CDR3 reads CASVGGVRGTQYF. The CDR3 DNA is TGTGCCAGCGTTGGGGGGGTGCGGGGGACCCAGTACTTC.

V gene TRBV6-1 combines with J gene TRBJ1-5; 7 bases line up with TRBD1. V shed 5 bases, J shed 4 bases, and the junction held 8 bases outside the gene matches. The CDR3 spans 15 residues. The germline CDR1 and CDR2 sequences are MNHNS and SASEGT. CDR3 residues: CASSWAGGSNQPQHF. The CDR3 DNA is TGTGCCAGCAGTTGGGCAGGGGGTAGTAATCAGCCCCAGCATTTT.

This clone is a singleton in its sample. J is TRBJ2-7 and V is TRBV6-6; D not certain. CDR1 and CDR2 (germline): MNHNY, SVGAGI (reference sequence). The CDR3 consists of 16 residues. Trimming removed 0 bases from V and 6 bases from J, with 18 bases in between. CDR3 protein: CASSYSTGPRGGEQYF. DNA for the CDR3: TGTGCCAGCAGTTACTCGACGGGTCCAAGAGGTGGCGAGCAGTACTTC.

Regarding this clone: This CDR3 is also generated by other DNA sequences in the sample. The chain recombines TRBV7-9 with TRBJ2-7, with a weak D call TRBD2 (6 bases). Germline V CDR1 and CDR2: SEHNR, FQNEAQ (reference sequence). There are 13 residues in the CDR3. Trimming pared 2 bases from V and 1 base from J, leaving 6 bases between. DNA of the CDR3: TGTGCCAGCAGCTTACGGGGGTCCTACGAGCAGTACTTC. The encoded protein is CASSLRGSYEQYF.

This rearrangement joins TRBV7-9 to TRBJ2-5; TRBD2 matches at 7 bases. The CDR3 sequence is 14 residues long. Trimming took 5 bases from V and 2 from J; bases not matched to a gene: 5. Germline V lookup: CDR1 SEHNR, CDR2 FQNEAQ (reference sequence). The CDR3, as DNA: TGTGCCAGCAGCCCCTGGCGGGAGCAAGAGACCCAGTACTTC. Protein: CASSPWREQETQYF.

The CDR3 nucleotides read TGTGCCAGCAGCTTAGGCCGGGGCACAGATACGCAGTATTTT. It is translated as CASSLGRGTDTQYF. The chain is built from TRBV11-3 and TRBJ2-3; D is uncertain. CDR3 size: 14 residues. V gave up 1 base and J gave up 1 base, with 6 bases separating them. Per the germline V gene, CDR1 is SGHNT and CDR2 is YENEEA.

The chain couples TRBV4-2 to TRBJ1-5; a possible D gene is TRBD1 (5 bases). CDR1 LGHNA and CDR2 YNFKEQ come from the germline V gene. V lost 0 bases, J lost 6 bases, and 15 bases lay in between. The CDR3 loop spans 16 amino acids. CDR3 region: CASSQDFRGMGQPQHF. CDR3 DNA: TGTGCCAGCAGCCAAGATTTCCGGGGGATGGGTCAGCCCCAGCATTTT.

This clone was recorded a few times. The chain employs TRBV6-4 and TRBJ2-1, with 10 bases fitting TRBD2. The CDR3 covers 15 residues. CDR1 MRHNA and CDR2 SNTAGT come from the germline V gene. With V trimmed by 6 bases and J by 3 bases, 5 bases remained unmatched. This chain's CDR3 is CASSRTSGNYNEQFF. CDR3 DNA sequence: TGTGCCAGCAGCCGGACTAGCGGAAACTACAATGAGCAGTTCTTC.

In nucleotides, the CDR3 is TGTGCCAGCAGTGAACCGACAGGGCCGGTTTACGAGCAGTACTTC. The encoded protein is CASSEPTGPVYEQYF. The chain employs TRBV6-1 and TRBJ2-7, with TRBD1 matching over 7 bases. Trimming at V came to 2 bases and at J to 4 bases, leaving 8 bases not matched to a gene. The CDR3 consists of 15 residues. From germline, CDR1 is MNHNS and CDR2 SASEGT.

The chain couples TRBV6-1 to TRBJ1-5; no definite D call. Germline V gives CDR1 MNHNS, CDR2 SASEGT. The V end lost 8 bases, the J end lost 5 bases, and 7 bases lay between the germline ends. This CDR3 has 11 residues. The CDR3 reads CASQTDQPQHF. In DNA, the CDR3 is TGTGCCAGCCAAACTGATCAGCCCCAGCATTTT.

The genes are TRBV5-4 and TRBJ2-1, with 11 positions matching TRBD2. The CDR3 extends over 16 amino acids. CDR1 SGHNT and CDR2 YYREEE come from the germline V gene (reference sequence). Trimming removed 4 bases from V and 6 bases from J; junction bases left unmatched: 9. The CDR3 DNA reads as TGTGCCAGCAGCCCGCATAGCGGGGGGGCCGCCAATGAGCAGTTCTTC. This encodes CASSPHSGGAANEQFF.

The chain is built from TRBV5-1 and TRBJ2-1; 10 nucleotides line up with TRBD2. CDR1 and CDR2 (germline): SGHRS, YFSETQ. The V gene end was trimmed by 4 bases and the J gene end by 2 bases; junction bases not matched to a gene: 12. This CDR3 spans 18 amino acids. CDR3 bases: TGCGCCAGCAGCCTCTCTACCGGTAGCGGGGGGCCCTACAATGAGCAGTTCTTC. This sequence encodes CASSLSTGSGGPYNEQFF.

This chain links TRBV12-5 with TRBJ2-5; 9 bases are shared with TRBD2. Germline lookup yields CDR1 LGHNT and CDR2 FRNRAP. The CDR3 is made up of 14 amino acids. V lost 6 bases to trimming and J lost 5 bases; unmatched junction nucleotides: 7. CDR3 nucleotides: TGTGCTAGTGGCCGTAGCGGGGGCGACGAGACCCAGTACTTC. Amino acids: CASGRSGGDETQYF.

V is TRBV7-9 and J is TRBJ1-6; weak D call: TRBD1 (6 bases). This CDR3 is 14 amino acids long. Trimming removed 5 bases at V and 5 bases at J, with 10 bases between. Per germline, CDR1 SEHNR and CDR2 FQNEAQ (reference sequence). CDR3 in DNA: TGTGCCAGCAGCGGACAGAGCGATAATTCACCCCTCCACTTT. Translated, it gives CASSGQSDNSPLHF.